Presented here are 17 T cell receptor beta chains from one specimen sequenced in a study of OX40 agonist ivuxolimab in advanced cancers. Receptors were amplified or captured by the immunoSEQ multiplex PCR assay. Imported from immuneACCESS, the table was reduced by TCRdb to in-frame sequences with V and J called. These copies leave out some clones; in studies compared against another copy, an unresolved V gene accounts for under half, and the cause of the remainder is not known. This sample gives about 150,000 clones in total; 85% to 95% of them show up just once. About 0.33% of the sample is held by the ten biggest clonotypes. Material: CD4+ or CD8+ T cells sorted from blood, obtained in a trial of the OX40 agonist ivuxolimab. Every receptor here comes from an adult with an advanced solid tumor such as melanoma, head and neck, liver or kidney cancer.

The rearrangement links TRBV5-1 to TRBJ1-4; D gene uncertain. V was trimmed by 4 bases and J by 2 bases, leaving 15 bases between them. This CDR3 region has 16 residues. Germline-derived CDR1 and CDR2 are SGHRS and YFSETQ. The CDR3 sequence: CASSPLPGLTNEKLFF. CDR3 coding DNA: TGCGCCAGCAGCCCGCTCCCGGGGTTGACTAATGAAAAACTGTTTTTT.

CDR3 in DNA: TGTGCCTGGACCGAGACGGGCGGAGCGAACACCGGGGAGCTGTTTTTT. Protein product: CAWTETGGANTGELFF. The rearrangement uses TRBV30 and TRBJ2-2; the D is unclear. The CDR3 covers 16 residues. Germline V gene data show CDR1 as GTSNPN and CDR2 as SVGIG (reference sequence). The germline V and J ends were trimmed by 4 bases and 0 bases, with 15 bases remaining between them.

The chain couples TRBV9 to TRBJ2-5, with 10 nucleotides matching TRBD2. CDR1 SGDLS and CDR2 YYNGEE come from the germline V gene. CDR3 size: 18 residues. The trim removed 3 bases at V and 5 bases at J, leaving 16 bases unmatched. The CDR3 here is CASSAGSIRLAGLETQYF. The CDR3 DNA is TGTGCCAGCAGCGCGGGATCGATAAGACTAGCGGGTCTTGAGACCCAGTACTTC.

This CDR3 reads CASKLRGSYEQYF. CDR3 in DNA: TGTGCCAGTAAGCTTAGGGGGTCCTACGAGCAGTACTTC. The chain recombines TRBV19 with TRBJ2-7; D is possibly TRBD1 (6 bases). Germline-derived CDR1 and CDR2 are LNHDA and SQIVND (reference sequence). Trimming took 7 bases from V and 1 from J, leaving 11 bases between them. The CDR3 runs to 13 residues.

The rearrangement joins TRBV7-9 to TRBJ1-1; no clear D. CDR3 length: 14 residues. Germline assignment: CDR1 SEHNR and CDR2 FQNEAQ (reference sequence). Trimming took off 4 bases at V and 2 bases at J, with 11 bases between the two ends. CDR3 amino acids: CASSSRQPNTEAFF. In DNA, the CDR3 is TGTGCCAGCAGCTCCCGACAACCCAACACTGAAGCTTTCTTT.

As regards this clone: Mismatch with germline at one junction end may stem from a read error. The genes are TRBV7-7 and TRBJ2-1; 9 bases are a match to TRBD1. The CDR3 runs to 12 residues. The germline CDR1 and CDR2 sequences are SSHAT and FNYEAQ (reference sequence). CDR3 in amino acids: CASSPGQGEQFF. CDR3 DNA: TGTGCTAGCAGCCCCGGACAGGGGGAGCAGTTCTTC.

This clone was found many times. The chain uses TRBV6-1 and TRBJ1-2; D is undetermined. Trimming pared 7 bases from V and 7 bases from J, leaving 19 bases between. This CDR3 contains 14 residues. Germline V gene sequence: CDR1 MNHNS, CDR2 SASEGT. CDR3 residues: CASILLPGVGGYTF. CDR3 bases: TGTGCCAGCATTCTCCTTCCCGGGGTAGGTGGCTACACCTTC.

J is TRBJ2-5 and V is TRBV28, with D perhaps matching TRBD2 (6 bases). Trimming cost V 2 bases and J 2 bases, with 15 bases left between them. This CDR3 is built from 16 residues. Germline lookup yields CDR1 MDHEN and CDR2 SYDVKM. CDR3 protein: CASSLLGTGDQETQYF. The CDR3 coding sequence is TGTGCCAGCAGTTTACTCGGGACGGGGGATCAAGAGACCCAGTACTTC.

This rearrangement joins TRBV4-1 to TRBJ2-7; 10 bases agree with TRBD2. Germline V gene lookup returns CDR1 MGHRA and CDR2 YSYEKL. The CDR3 contains 16 residues. V lost 0 bases to trimming and J lost 2 bases; unmatched junction nucleotides: 4. CDR3 nucleotides: TGCGCCAGCAGCCAAGATCAACTAGCGGGAACCTACGAGCAGTACTTC. The encoded protein is CASSQDQLAGTYEQYF.

With respect to this clone: One junction end does not reproduce the germline sequence, and a read error may be involved. The chain joins TRBV7-3 to TRBJ2-3, with 8 bases matching TRBD1. The germline gives CDR1 SGHTA, CDR2 FQGTGA. The CDR3 length is 14 residues. The CDR3 DNA is TGTGCCAGCAGCCCCGACAGGGGCACATATACGCAGTATTTT. Translating it yields CASSPDRGTYTQYF.

The J gene is TRBJ1-1, the V gene TRBV28; 7 bases map to TRBD1. This CDR3 region has 13 residues. Germline V gives CDR1 MDHEN, CDR2 SYDVKM. Trimming removed 5 bases from V and 10 bases from J; junction bases left unmatched: 10. The CDR3 DNA sequence: TGTGCCAGCAGTACCTCAGACAGGACAGGAGCTTTCTTT. Its translation is CASSTSDRTGAFF. The full variable domain, in which reference TRBV28 and TRBJ1-1 provide the parts outside the CDR3, is DVKVTQSSRYLVKRTGEKVFLECVQDMDHENMFWYRQDPGLGLRLIYFSYDVKMKEKGDIPEGYSVSREKKERFSLILESASTNQTSMYLCASSTSDRTGAFFGQGTRLTVV.

The chain is built from TRBV7-3 and TRBJ2-6; D is ambiguous. In germline, CDR1 is SGHTA, CDR2 FQGTGA. Trimming took off 5 bases at V and 2 bases at J, with 7 bases between the two ends. This CDR3 region has 14 residues. CDR3 DNA: TGTGCCAGCAGCACACGAACTGGGGCCAACGTCCTGACTTTC. As protein: CASSTRTGANVLTF.

The chain joins TRBV7-3 to TRBJ1-1; 9 nucleotides agree with TRBD1. V was clipped by 8 bases and J by 6 bases; unmatched bases: 7. The CDR3 runs 13 residues. CDR1 and CDR2 (germline): SGHTA, FQGTGA. The CDR3 reads CASPGTGPAEAFF. CDR3 bases: TGTGCCAGCCCCGGGACAGGGCCCGCTGAAGCTTTCTTT.

This chain links TRBV7-2 with TRBJ1-2; D might be TRBD1 (5 bases). Trimming pared 3 bases from V and 2 bases from J, leaving 7 bases between. Germline CDR1 is SGHTA and CDR2 is FQGNSA. CDR3 length equals 13 residues. The CDR3 DNA reads as TGTGCCAGCAGCTTGACAGTCAACTATGGCTACACCTTC. This codes for CASSLTVNYGYTF. The full variable domain, its missing parts supplied by reference TRBV7-2 and TRBJ1-2, is GAGVSQSPSNKVTEKGKDVELRCDPISGHTALYWYRQSLGQGLEFLIYFQGNSAPDKSGLPSDRFSAERTGGSVSTLTIQRTQQEDSAVYLCASSLTVNYGYTFGSGTRLTVV.

The genes are TRBV19 and TRBJ2-1; 7 nucleotides align to TRBD2. The trim removed 5 bases at V and 6 bases at J, leaving 13 bases unmatched. This CDR3 is built from 16 residues. Germline-derived CDR1 and CDR2 are LNHDA and SQIVND (reference sequence). This CDR3 reads CASSPAPAGVGNEQFF. In DNA, the CDR3 is TGTGCCAGTAGTCCCGCCCCCGCGGGAGTGGGCAATGAGCAGTTCTTC.

This sequence joins TRBV27 and TRBJ1-2; TRBD1 matches 8 bases. Germline CDR1 reads MNHEY; CDR2 reads SMNVEV (reference sequence). V was clipped by 2 bases and J by 7 bases; unmatched bases: 9. This CDR3 region has 15 residues. In nucleotides, the CDR3 is TGTGCCAGCAGTTTAGATAGGACAGGGCGGTTTGGCTACACCTTC. It translates to CASSLDRTGRFGYTF.

As regards this clone: Sequence at one end of the junction differs from germline and may be a read error. CDR3 nucleotides: TGTGCCAGCAGCTTAGCCGCCACACATACGCAGTATTTT. As protein: CASSLAATHTQYF. The V gene is TRBV7-3, the J gene TRBJ2-3; no reliable D call. This CDR3 contains 13 residues. Germline V gives CDR1 SGHTA, CDR2 FQGTGA.